The source of this T cell receptor (beta chain) is a study of shared clonotypes between healthy human individuals (TCRdb year 2020). Regarding the study in general: Three men and two women, aged 18 to 49 years, made up the cohort. For each donor, three plates each were used for CD4 naive and CD4 memory, two plates were used for CD8 naive, and one plate was used for CD8 memory. To estimate repertoire size and how much clonotype sharing occurs between individuals, the study deeply sequenced the blood TCR repertoires of roughly 5 healthy adults. Different laboratories and diverse techniques were used to prepare libraries and sequence TCR repertoires, to increase sequencing depth and limit assay-specific biases. Leukapheresis yielded between about 0.8 and 8.9 billion PBMCs per donor.

Concerning this clone: No antigen is known for it. No quality values exist for individual bases; no much larger clone is one base distant.

Using the deep immunoSEQ assay, TCR CDR3 regions were amplified from genomic DNA by multiplex PCR. Extracted genomic DNA from each cell subset was spread evenly across all wells of several immunoSEQ 96-well plates, with each plate serving as a replicate. Each replicate PCR for sorted subsets received about 210 ng genomic DNA, equal to about 30,000 T cell genomes. The purified libraries were quantified using a Qubit 3.0 fluorometer, sized with a Bioanalyzer 2100, and then quantified again using the KAPA Library Quantification kit. Each immunoSEQ 96-well plate was sequenced on its own single-read 150-cycle Illumina NextSeq 550 flow cell. As for the original processing: Because the immunoSEQ output held only junctional sequences and lacked quality scores, the filtering could not match the filtering applied to full-length reads. Sequences were annotated with PyIR, a Python wrapper for IgBLAST v1.9, using IMGT germline references to assign V/J genes and CDR3. Reads were removed for weak V/J assignments (E-value above 1e-6), missing CDR3, stop codons, out-of-frame junctions, or ambiguous translated residues. A V3J clonotype was defined by an identical inferred V gene, J gene, and CDR3 amino acid sequence. Percentage overlap between repertoires was computed as shared unique clonotypes divided by the size of the smaller repertoire. RTK rarefaction, the Chao1 estimator, and Recon v2.1 estimates of unobserved clonotypes were used to assess repertoire richness. Generation probabilities for all TCRbeta clonotypes obtained by the gDNA method from a few donors were computed using OLGA. Here the immuneACCESS table is served through TCRdb, limited to in-frame sequences with V and J called. Missing clones are a known gap in these copies; in checked studies unresolved V genes cover under half, and the rest lacks a known reason. D and trimming were read from the DNA, whereas the V and J calls and clone size are those reported in that table. This sample has about 1.9 million clones in its table, and around 95% of those were observed once. Under 2% of the sample belongs to the ten largest clones.

Beyond this particular receptor, the publication reports: The small number of donors limited the genetic and exposure-history diversity represented. Even with the large sequencing depth, rarefaction of the sorted-subset datasets indicated that sequencing was incomplete. Naive subsets generally had larger estimated clonotype richness than memory subsets did. When a handful of donors were compared, the shared fraction of clonotypes was about 5.4% for naive CD4, approximately 3.5% for naive CD8, about 2.4% for memory CD4, and around 0.4% for memory CD8. Pairwise subsampling led to the expectation that sequencing depth would affect the degree of clonotype sharing among donors. Compared with non-shared clonotypes, the clonotypes found in all four sorted-subset donors had higher generation probabilities. Sampling was restricted to blood, and TCR repertoires in tissue are likely to differ from TCR repertoires in blood.

For the CD8 naive samples, CD45RO-negative cells were positively selected for CCR7, yielding a CD45RA+CCR7+ population from which TemRA cells were excluded. The donors were healthy, HIV-negative adults with no recently reported acute infections or vaccinations. Only Caucasian adults living in Nashville, Tennessee, USA were represented among the donors. Blood was obtained by leukapheresis, after which PBMCs were separated by Ficoll-Histopaque density gradient centrifugation and cryopreserved in liquid nitrogen vapor phase. Purity and quantity of every magnetically sorted T cell population were checked by analytical flow cytometry. From each sorted fraction, genomic DNA was isolated and quantified by UV absorbance on a Nanodrop 2000c. The cysteine opens and the phenylalanine closes a CDR3 of 15 amino acids. Of all the DNA, just the CDR3 is kept, 45 bases in frame from base 1. The germline V gene supplies CDR1 SGDLS and CDR2 YYNGEE. Trimming costs V 3 bases and J 0 bases, and their ends lie 12 bases apart.

The TCR sequence derives from a man younger than 35 in good health. Some clones in this sample may be carry-over from other donors' samples. Specimen: naive CD8+ T cells from PBMCs. This specimen's cell subset or site label, per the study, means: CD45RA+CCR7+. This chain joins TRBV9 to TRBJ1-2; a tentative D match to TRBD1 spans 6 bases. The CDR3 region reads CASSARDNANYGYTF. At the DNA level, the sequence is TGTGCCAGCAGCGCCCGGGACAACGCTAACTATGGCTACACCTTC.